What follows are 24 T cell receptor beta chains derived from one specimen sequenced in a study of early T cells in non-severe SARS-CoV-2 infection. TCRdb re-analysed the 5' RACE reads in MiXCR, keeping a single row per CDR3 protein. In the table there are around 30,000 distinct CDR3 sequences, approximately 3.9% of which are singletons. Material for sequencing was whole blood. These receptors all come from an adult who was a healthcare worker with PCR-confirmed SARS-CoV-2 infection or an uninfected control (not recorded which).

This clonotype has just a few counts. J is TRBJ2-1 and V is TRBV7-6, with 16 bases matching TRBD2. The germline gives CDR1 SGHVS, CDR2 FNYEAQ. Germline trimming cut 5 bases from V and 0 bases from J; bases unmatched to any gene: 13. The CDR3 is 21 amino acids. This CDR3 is CASSRSGTSGRALSSYNEQFF. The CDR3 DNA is TGTGCCAGCAGCCGCTCAGGGACTAGCGGGAGGGCACTGAGCTCCTACAATGAGCAGTTCTTC.

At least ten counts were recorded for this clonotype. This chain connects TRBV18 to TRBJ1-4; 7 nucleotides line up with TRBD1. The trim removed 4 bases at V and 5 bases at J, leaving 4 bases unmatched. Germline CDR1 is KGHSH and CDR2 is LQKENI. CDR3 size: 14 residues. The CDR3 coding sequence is TGTGCCAGCTCACACAGGGGATCCAATGAAAAACTGTTTTTT. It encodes CASSHRGSNEKLFF.

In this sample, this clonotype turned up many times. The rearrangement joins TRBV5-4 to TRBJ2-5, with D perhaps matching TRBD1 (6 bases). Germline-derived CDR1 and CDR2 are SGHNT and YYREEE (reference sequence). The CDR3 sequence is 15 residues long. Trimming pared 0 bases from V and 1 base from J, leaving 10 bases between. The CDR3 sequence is CASSLVGTPQETQYF. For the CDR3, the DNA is TGTGCCAGCAGCTTGGTCGGGACACCCCAAGAGACCCAGTACTTC.

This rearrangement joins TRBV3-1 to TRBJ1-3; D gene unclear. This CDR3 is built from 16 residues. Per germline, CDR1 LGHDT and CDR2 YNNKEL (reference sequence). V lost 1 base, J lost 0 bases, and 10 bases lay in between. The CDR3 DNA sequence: TGTGCCAGCAGCCAAGGATGGGAGAGCTCTGGAAACACCATATATTTT. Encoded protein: CASSQGWESSGNTIYF.

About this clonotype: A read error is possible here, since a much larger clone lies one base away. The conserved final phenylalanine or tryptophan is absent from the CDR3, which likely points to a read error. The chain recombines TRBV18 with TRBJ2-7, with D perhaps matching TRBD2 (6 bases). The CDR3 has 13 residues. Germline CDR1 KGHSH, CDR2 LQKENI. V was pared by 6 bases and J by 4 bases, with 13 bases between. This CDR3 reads CASSPGLQYEQYY. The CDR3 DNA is TGTGCCAGCTCCCCGGGACTCCAATACGAGCAGTACTAC.

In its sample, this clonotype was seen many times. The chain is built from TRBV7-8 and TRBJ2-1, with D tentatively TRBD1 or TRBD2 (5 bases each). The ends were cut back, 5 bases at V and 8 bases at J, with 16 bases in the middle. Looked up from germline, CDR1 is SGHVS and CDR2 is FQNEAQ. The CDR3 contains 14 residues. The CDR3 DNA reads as TGTGCCAGCAGCCGTGAGGGACGATCAGATGAGCAGTTCTTC. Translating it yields CASSREGRSDEQFF.

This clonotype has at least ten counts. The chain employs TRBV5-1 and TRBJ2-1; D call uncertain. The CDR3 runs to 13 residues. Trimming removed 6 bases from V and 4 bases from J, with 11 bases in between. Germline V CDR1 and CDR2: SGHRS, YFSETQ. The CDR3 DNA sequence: TGCGCCAGCATGGTTGGGCCGTACAATGAGCAGTTCTTC. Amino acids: CASMVGPYNEQFF. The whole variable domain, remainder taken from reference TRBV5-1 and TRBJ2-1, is KAGVTQTPRYLIKTRGQQVTLSCSPISGHRSVSWYQQTPGQGLQFLFEYFSETQRNKGNFPGRFSGRQFSNSRSEMNVSTLELGDSALYLCASMVGPYNEQFFGPGTRLTVL.

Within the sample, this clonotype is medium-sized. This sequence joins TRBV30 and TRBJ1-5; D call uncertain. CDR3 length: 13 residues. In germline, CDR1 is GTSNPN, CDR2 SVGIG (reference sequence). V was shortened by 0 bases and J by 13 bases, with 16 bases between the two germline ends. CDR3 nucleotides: TGTGCCTGGAGTGTTAATGTAAATGCGATACAGCATTTT. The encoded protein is CAWSVNVNAIQHF.

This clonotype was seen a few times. CDR3: CASSLVAGGDNNEQFF. DNA of the CDR3: TGCGCCAGCAGCTTGGTAGCGGGAGGGGACAACAATGAGCAGTTCTTC. This chain uses TRBV5-1 with TRBJ2-1; 11 positions match TRBD2. Germline CDR1 is SGHRS and CDR2 is YFSETQ. The length of the CDR3 is 16 residues. After removal of 0 bases from V and 5 bases from J, the junction contained 4 bases not matched to a gene.

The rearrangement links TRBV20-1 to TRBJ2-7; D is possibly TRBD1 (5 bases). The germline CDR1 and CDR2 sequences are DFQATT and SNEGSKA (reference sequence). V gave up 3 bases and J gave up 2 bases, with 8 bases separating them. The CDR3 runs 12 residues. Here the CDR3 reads CSASQGTYEQYF. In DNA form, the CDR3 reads TGCAGTGCTAGCCAGGGTACCTACGAGCAGTACTTC.

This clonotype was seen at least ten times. CDR3 nucleotide sequence: TGCAGTGCTAGAGCCGGCCACGGGGGCACTGAAGCTTTCTTT. Encoded protein: CSARAGHGGTEAFF. The V and J genes are TRBV20-1 and TRBJ1-1; a possible D gene is TRBD1 (5 bases). The V gene's germline CDR1 is DFQATT and CDR2 SNEGSKA (reference sequence). Trimming left V 1 base short and J 4 bases short, with 13 bases between. This CDR3 has 14 amino acids.

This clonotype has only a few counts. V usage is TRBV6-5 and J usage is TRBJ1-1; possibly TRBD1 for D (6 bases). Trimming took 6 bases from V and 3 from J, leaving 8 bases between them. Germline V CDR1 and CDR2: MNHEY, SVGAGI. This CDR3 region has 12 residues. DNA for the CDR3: TGTGCCAGCAGAGGACAGTACACTGAAGCTTTCTTT. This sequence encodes CASRGQYTEAFF.

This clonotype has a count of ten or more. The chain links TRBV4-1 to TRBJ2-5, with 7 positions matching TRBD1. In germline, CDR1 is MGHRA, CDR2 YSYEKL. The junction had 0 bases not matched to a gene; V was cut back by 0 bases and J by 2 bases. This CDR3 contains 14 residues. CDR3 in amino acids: CASSQDRGQETQYF. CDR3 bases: TGCGCCAGCAGCCAAGACAGGGGGCAAGAGACCCAGTACTTC.

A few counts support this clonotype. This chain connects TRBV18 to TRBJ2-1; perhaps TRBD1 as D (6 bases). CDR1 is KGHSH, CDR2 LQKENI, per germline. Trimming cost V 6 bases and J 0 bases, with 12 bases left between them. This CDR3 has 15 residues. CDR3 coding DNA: TGTGCCAGCTCGCAGGGGACGAGCTCCTACAATGAGCAGTTCTTC. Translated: CASSQGTSSYNEQFF.

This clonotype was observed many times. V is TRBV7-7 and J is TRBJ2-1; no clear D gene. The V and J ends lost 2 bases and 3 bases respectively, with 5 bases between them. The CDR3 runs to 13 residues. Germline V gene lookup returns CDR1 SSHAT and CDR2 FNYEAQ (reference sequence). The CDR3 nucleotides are TGTGCCAGCAGCTTATCCAGCTACAATGAGCAGTTCTTC. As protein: CASSLSSYNEQFF. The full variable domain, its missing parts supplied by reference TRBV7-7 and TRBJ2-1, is GAGVSQSPRYKVTKRGQDVTLRCDPISSHATLYWYQQALGQGPEFLTYFNYEAQPDKSGLPSDRFSAERPEGSISTLTIQRTEQRDSAMYRCASSLSSYNEQFFGPGTRLTVL.

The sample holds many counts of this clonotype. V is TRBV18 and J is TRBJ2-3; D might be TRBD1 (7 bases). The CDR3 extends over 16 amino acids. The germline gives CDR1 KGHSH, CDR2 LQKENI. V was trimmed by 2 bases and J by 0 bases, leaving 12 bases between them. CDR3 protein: CASSPEAGQSTDTQYF. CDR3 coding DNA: TGTGCCAGCTCACCAGAGGCGGGACAGAGCACAGATACGCAGTATTTT.

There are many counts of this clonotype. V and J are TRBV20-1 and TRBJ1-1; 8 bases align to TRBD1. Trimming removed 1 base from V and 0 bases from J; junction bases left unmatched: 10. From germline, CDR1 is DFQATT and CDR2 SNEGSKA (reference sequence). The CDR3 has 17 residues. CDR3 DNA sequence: TGCAGTGCTAGAGCAGAGATAGGACAGGGAATGAACACTGAAGCTTTCTTT. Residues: CSARAEIGQGMNTEAFF.

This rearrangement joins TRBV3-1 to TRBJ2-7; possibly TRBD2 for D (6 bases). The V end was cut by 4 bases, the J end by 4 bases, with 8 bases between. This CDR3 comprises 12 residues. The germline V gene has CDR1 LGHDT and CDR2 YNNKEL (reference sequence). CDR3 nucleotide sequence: TGTGCCAGCAGCCGCGGGAATTACGAGCAGTACTTC. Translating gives CASSRGNYEQYF.

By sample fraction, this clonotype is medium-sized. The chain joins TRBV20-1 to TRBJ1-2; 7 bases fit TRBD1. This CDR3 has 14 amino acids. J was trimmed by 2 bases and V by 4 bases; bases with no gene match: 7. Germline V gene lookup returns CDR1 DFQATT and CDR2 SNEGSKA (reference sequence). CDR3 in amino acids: CSAIPGGKNYGYTF. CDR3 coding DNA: TGCAGTGCTATCCCAGGGGGTAAAAACTATGGCTACACCTTC.

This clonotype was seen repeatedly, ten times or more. CDR3 in DNA: TGTGCCAGCAGCCTCTCGGGCATGGAAGCTTTCTTT. Protein product: CASSLSGMEAFF. This chain links TRBV11-2 with TRBJ1-1; D is uncertain. The CDR3 is made up of 12 amino acids. V dropped 5 bases and J dropped 8 bases, with 12 bases sitting between them. Germline V gene data show CDR1 as SGHAT and CDR2 as FQNNGV.

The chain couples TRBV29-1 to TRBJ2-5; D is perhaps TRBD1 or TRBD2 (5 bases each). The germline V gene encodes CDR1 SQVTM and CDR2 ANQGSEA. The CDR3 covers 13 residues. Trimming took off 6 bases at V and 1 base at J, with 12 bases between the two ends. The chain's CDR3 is CSVERGTQETQYF. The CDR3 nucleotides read TGCAGCGTCGAACGGGGCACCCAAGAGACCCAGTACTTC.

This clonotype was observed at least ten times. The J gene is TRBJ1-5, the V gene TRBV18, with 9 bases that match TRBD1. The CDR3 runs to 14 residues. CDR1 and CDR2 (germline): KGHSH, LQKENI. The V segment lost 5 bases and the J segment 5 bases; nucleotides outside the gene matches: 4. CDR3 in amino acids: CASSTGGGYQPQHF. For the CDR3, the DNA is TGTGCCAGCTCAACAGGGGGCGGATATCAGCCCCAGCATTTT.

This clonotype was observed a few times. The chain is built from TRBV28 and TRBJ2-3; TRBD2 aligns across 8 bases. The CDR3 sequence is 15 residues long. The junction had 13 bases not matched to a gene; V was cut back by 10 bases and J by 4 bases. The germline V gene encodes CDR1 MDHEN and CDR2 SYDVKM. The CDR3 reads CAITSGGADSDTQYF. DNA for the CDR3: TGTGCCATTACATCCGGGGGGGCGGACTCAGATACGCAGTATTTT.

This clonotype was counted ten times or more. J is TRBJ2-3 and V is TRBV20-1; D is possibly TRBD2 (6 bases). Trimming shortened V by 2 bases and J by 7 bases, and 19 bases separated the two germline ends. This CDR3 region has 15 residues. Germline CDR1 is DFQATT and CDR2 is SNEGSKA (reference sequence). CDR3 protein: CSARPTRGLVHTQYF. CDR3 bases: TGCAGTGCTAGACCGACTAGAGGATTAGTTCATACGCAGTATTTT.